The entry that follows covers one TCR beta chain sequence. Antigen specificity is unknown. This sample is part of a study of beta chain features in type 1 diabetes. Overall study findings and caveats: There was a moderate but significant shortening of TCRB CDR3s in all four CD4+ subsets of Type 1 diabetes patients.

The isolated RNA, all of it, was reverse transcribed, so expressed TCRB transcripts were what got sequenced. Using immunoSEQ multiplex PCR, the repertoire was profiled, and TCRdb retains in-frame clones only, with some absent. The sample includes around 690,000 clones, about an eighth of them seen just once. The sample comprised naive CD4+ T cells from blood. This clonotype was obtained from a man aged 30 to 39 with type 1 diabetes.

This chain's CDR3 is CASSKTRQERDTQYF. CDR3 DNA sequence: TGTGCCAGCAGCAAAACGCGACAGGAGAGAGATACGCAGTATTTT. The chain is built from TRBV21-1 and TRBJ2-3; the table's D call, TRBD1, was not checked against the DNA. TRBV21-1 is reported as a pseudogene. The CDR3 runs to 15 residues.